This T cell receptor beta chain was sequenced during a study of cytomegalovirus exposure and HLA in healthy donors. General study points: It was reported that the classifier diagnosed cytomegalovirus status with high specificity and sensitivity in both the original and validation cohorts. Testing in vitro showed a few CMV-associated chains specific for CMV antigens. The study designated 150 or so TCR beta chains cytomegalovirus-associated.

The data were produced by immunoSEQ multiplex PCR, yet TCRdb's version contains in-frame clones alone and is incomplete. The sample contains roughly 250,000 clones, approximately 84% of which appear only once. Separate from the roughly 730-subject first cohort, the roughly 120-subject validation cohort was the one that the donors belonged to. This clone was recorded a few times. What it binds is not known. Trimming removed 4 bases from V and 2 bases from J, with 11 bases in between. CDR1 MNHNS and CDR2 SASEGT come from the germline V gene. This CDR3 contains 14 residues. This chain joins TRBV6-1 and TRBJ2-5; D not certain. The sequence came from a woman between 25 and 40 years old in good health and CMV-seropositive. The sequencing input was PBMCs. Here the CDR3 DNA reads TGTGCCAGCAGTGCTGGCCTGAAACAAGAGACCCAGTACTTC. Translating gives CASSAGLKQETQYF.